The sample holds many counts of the clone carrying this TCR beta chain. Germline V gene data show CDR1 as SNHLY and CDR2 as FYNNEI. The CDR3 is 14 amino acids. V was shortened by 3 bases and J by 1 base, with 10 bases between the two germline ends. TCRdb recomputed calls from the 5' RACE reads with MiXCR, one row per CDR3 protein. This sample has around 250,000 distinct CDR3 sequences, with approximately 8.3% found just once. This sample is drawn from a study of identical twins. The same data also went into a second study, on yellow fever vaccine responses in identical twins.

The J gene is TRBJ2-7, the V gene TRBV2; a possible D gene is TRBD2 (6 bases). Sequenced input: CD8+ T cells sorted from blood. The source is a woman younger than 30 in good health. CDR3 sequence (DNA): TGTGCCAGCAGTGAGGAGGGCAGTTCCTACGAGCAGTACTTC. Translated: CASSEEGSSYEQYF.